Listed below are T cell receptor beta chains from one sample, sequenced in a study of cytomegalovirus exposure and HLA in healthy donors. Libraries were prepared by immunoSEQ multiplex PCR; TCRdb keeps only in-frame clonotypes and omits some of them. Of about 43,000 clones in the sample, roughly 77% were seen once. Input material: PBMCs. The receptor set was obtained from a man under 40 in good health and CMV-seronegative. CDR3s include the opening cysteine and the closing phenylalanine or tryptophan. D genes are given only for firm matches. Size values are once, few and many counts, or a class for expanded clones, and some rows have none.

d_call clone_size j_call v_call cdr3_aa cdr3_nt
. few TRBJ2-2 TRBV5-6 CASSLTRNTGELFF TGTGCCAGCAGCTTGACGAGAAACACCGGGGAGCTGTTTTTT
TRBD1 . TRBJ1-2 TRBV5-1 CASSPGQGERGYTF TGCGCCAGCAGCCCGGGACAGGGGGAACGTGGCTACACCTTC
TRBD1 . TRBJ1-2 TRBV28 CASRTDRERGGYTF TGTGCCAGCAGAACAGACAGGGAGAGGGGTGGCTACACCTTC
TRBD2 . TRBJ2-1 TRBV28 CASTAIPGLGYNEQFF TGTGCCAGCACCGCTATACCGGGACTAGGTTACAATGAGCAGTTCTTC
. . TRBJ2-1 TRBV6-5 CASSALGYSYNEQFF TGTGCCAGCAGTGCCCTCGGGTACTCCTACAATGAGCAGTTCTTC
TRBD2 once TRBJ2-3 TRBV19 CASSITGGRVTQYF TGTGCCAGTAGTATAACCGGCGGGAGGGTAACGCAGTATTTT
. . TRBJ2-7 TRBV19 CASSSDSSYEQYF TGTGCCAGTAGTTCCGACAGTTCCTACGAGCAGTACTTC
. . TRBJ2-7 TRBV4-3 CASSQDVSASYEQYF TGCGCCAGCAGCCAAGACGTATCAGCGTCCTACGAGCAGTACTTC
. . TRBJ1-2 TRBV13 CASSFGAYGYTF TGTGCCAGCAGCTTTGGGGCATATGGCTACACCTTC
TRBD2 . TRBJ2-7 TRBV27 CASSGLASGRYEQYF TGTGCCAGCAGTGGGTTGGCTAGCGGAAGATACGAGCAGTACTTC
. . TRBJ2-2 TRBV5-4 CASSPQSRGATGELFF TGTGCCAGCAGTCCCCAGTCGAGAGGAGCCACCGGGGAGCTGTTTTTT
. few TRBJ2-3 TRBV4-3 CASSQERRSSTDTQYF TGCGCCAGCAGCCAAGAGAGGCGGTCTAGCACAGATACGCAGTATTTT
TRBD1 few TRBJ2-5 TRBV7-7 CASSPTGNRQETQYF TGTGCCAGCAGCCCGACAGGGAACAGACAAGAGACCCAGTACTTC
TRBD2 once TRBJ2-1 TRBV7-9 CASSEPGLGTYNEQFF TGTGCCAGCAGCGAACCGGGACTAGGGACCTACAATGAGCAGTTCTTC
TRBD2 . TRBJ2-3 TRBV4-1 CASSPWGASGSGDTQYF TGCGCCAGCAGCCCCTGGGGGGCTAGCGGGAGTGGAGATACGCAGTATTTT
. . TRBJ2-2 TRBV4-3 CASSQDFGLAGELFF TGCGCCAGCAGCCAAGATTTTGGCCTAGCGGGGGAGCTGTTTTTT
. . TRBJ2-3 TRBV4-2 CASSRRTSTDTQYF TGTGCCAGCAGCCGTAGGACTAGCACAGATACGCAGTATTTT
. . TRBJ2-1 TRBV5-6 CASSDDPGEQFF TGTGCCAGCAGCGACGACCCAGGAGAGCAGTTCTTC
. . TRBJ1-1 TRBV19 CASSMGWGTVGAFF TGTGCCAGTAGTATGGGCTGGGGCACCGTTGGAGCTTTCTTT
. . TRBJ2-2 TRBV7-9 CSSSFEEGNTGELFF TGTTCCAGCAGCTTCGAGGAGGGAAACACCGGGGAGCTGTTTTTT
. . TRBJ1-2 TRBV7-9 CASSRDFWGYTF TGTGCCAGCAGCCGGGACTTTTGGGGCTACACCTTC
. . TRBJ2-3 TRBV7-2 CASSGSATDTQYF TGTGCCAGCAGCGGATCAGCGACAGATACGCAGTATTTT
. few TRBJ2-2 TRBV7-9 CASSLGPGELFF TGTGCCAGCAGCTTAGGGCCCGGGGAGCTGTTTTTT
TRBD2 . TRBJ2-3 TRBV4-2 CASSQDASGRGSTDTQYF TGTGCCAGCAGCCAAGACGCTAGCGGGAGAGGGAGCACAGATACGCAGTATTTT
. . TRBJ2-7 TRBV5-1 CASSSLTQGYEQYF TGCGCCAGCAGCTCCTTAACTCAGGGGTACGAGCAGTACTTC
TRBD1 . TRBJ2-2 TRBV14 CASSRQGGGTGELFF TGTGCCAGCAGCCGACAGGGGGGAGGAACCGGGGAGCTGTTTTTT
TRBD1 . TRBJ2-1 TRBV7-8 CASSVTGGVSYNEQFF TGTGCCAGCAGCGTGACAGGGGGGGTCTCCTACAATGAGCAGTTCTTC
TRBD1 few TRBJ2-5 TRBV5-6 CASSSYMGQQNQETQYF TGTGCCAGCAGCTCTTACATGGGACAGCAAAACCAAGAGACCCAGTACTTC
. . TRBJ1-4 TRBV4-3 CASSQAGVATNEKLFF TGCGCCAGCAGCCAAGCGGGGGTTGCAACTAATGAAAAACTGTTTTTT
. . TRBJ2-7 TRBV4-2 CASSQREAGHSYEQYF TGTGCCAGCAGCCAGAGAGAAGCGGGCCACTCCTACGAGCAGTACTTC
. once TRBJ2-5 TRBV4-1 CASSTRQGREETQYF TGCGCCAGCAGCACACGACAGGGGAGGGAAGAGACCCAGTACTTC
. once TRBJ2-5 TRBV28 CASSGNQETQYF TGTGCCAGCAGCGGGAATCAAGAGACCCAGTACTTC
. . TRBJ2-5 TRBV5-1 CASSFGNLASQETQYF TGCGCCAGCAGCTTCGGGAATCTAGCGTCTCAAGAGACCCAGTACTTC
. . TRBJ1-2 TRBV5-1 CASSLTVGYGYTF TGCGCCAGCAGCTTGACAGTGGGCTATGGCTACACCTTC
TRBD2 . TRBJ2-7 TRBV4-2 CASSQEWTSGFYEQYF TGTGCCAGCAGCCAAGAGTGGACTAGCGGCTTCTACGAGCAGTACTTC
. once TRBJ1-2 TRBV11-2 CASSFNRDYGYTF TGTGCCAGCAGCTTCAACAGGGACTATGGCTACACCTTC
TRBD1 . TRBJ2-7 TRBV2 CASNFRGSLADEQYF TGTGCCAGCAACTTCAGGGGGTCGCTGGCAGACGAGCAGTACTTC
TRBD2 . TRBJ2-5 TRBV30 CAWSVSFSAGGQETQYF TGTGCCTGGAGTGTATCCTTTTCGGCGGGAGGTCAAGAGACCCAGTACTTC
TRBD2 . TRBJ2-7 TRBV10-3 CALSGTRSEQYF TGTGCCCTAAGCGGGACCAGGAGCGAGCAGTACTTC
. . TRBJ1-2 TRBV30 CAWSVQANYGYTF TGTGCCTGGAGTGTTCAGGCTAACTATGGCTACACCTTC
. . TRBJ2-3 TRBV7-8 CASRSGRGYLDTQYF TGTGCCAGCAGATCGGGCAGGGGATACCTTGATACGCAGTATTTT
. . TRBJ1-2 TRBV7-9 CASSSQVDYGYTF TGTGCCAGCAGCTCGCAGGTAGACTATGGCTACACCTTC
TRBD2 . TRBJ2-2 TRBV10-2 CASSLARDRELAGVRTGELFF TGCGCCAGCAGTTTGGCCCGAGACAGGGAACTAGCGGGAGTTCGCACCGGGGAGCTGTTTTTT
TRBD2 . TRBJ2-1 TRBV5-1 CASRGGTQSSYNEQFF TGCGCCAGCAGGGGGGGGACTCAGAGCTCCTACAATGAGCAGTTCTTC
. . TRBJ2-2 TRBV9 CASSVGGSFLNTGELFF TGTGCCAGCAGCGTAGGGGGCTCATTCCTAAACACCGGGGAGCTGTTTTTT
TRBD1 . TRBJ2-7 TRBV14 CASSHLAGGSYEQYF TGTGCCAGCAGCCACTTAGCAGGGGGCTCCTACGAGCAGTACTTC
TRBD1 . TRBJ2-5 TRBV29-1 CSVAQGAKTQYF TGCAGCGTTGCGCAGGGGGCGAAGACCCAGTACTTC
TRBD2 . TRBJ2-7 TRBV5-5 CASSWTSLTYEQYF TGTGCCAGCAGTTGGACTAGCCTCACCTACGAGCAGTACTTC
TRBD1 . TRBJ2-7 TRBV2 CASSTGTGGLYEQYF TGTGCCAGCAGTACCGGGACAGGGGGCCTATACGAGCAGTACTTC
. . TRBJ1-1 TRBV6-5 CASIKQGLVTEAFF TGTGCCAGCATTAAACAGGGATTGGTAACTGAAGCTTTCTTT
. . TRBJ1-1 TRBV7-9 CASSLAVENTEAFF TGTGCCAGCAGCTTAGCGGTAGAGAACACTGAAGCTTTCTTT
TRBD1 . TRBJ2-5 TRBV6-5 CASRTPGQGAETQYF TGTGCCAGCAGGACCCCGGGACAGGGGGCAGAGACCCAGTACTTC
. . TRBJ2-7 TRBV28 CASSFNSYEQYF TGTGCCAGCAGTTTCAACAGCTACGAGCAGTACTTC
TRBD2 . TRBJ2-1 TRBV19 CASSTLAGLAYNEQFF TGTGCCAGTAGTACCTTAGCGGGATTGGCCTACAATGAGCAGTTCTTC
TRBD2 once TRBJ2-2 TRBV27 CASSREGGELFF TGTGCCAGCAGTCGGGAGGGCGGGGAGCTGTTTTTT
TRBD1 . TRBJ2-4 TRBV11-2 CASSLTRGLGTKNIQYF TGTGCCAGCAGTCTAACCAGGGGGCTTGGTACCAAAAACATTCAGTACTTC
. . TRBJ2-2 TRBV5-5 CASSFTATGELFF TGTGCCAGCAGCTTCACAGCCACCGGGGAGCTGTTTTTT
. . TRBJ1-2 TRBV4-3 CASSQDEIYGYTF TGCGCCAGCAGCCAAGATGAGATTTATGGCTACACCTTC
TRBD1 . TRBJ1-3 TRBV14 CASSQTRQGSGNTIYF TGTGCCAGCAGCCAAACTCGACAGGGTTCTGGAAACACCATATATTTT
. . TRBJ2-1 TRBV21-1 CASRKGLAETNEQFF TGTGCCAGCAGGAAAGGACTAGCGGAGACCAATGAGCAGTTCTTC